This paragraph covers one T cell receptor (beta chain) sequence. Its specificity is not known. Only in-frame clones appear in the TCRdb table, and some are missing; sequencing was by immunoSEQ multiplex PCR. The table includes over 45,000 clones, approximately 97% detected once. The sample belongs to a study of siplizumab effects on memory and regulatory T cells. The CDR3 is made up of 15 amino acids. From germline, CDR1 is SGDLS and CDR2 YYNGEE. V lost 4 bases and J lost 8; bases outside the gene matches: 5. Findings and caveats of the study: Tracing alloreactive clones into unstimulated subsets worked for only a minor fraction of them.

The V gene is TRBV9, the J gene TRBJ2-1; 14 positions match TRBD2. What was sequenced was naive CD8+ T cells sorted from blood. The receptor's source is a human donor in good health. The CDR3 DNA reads TGTGCCAGCAGCCTAGGGACTAGCGGGAGCCATGAGCAGTTCTTC. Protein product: CASSLGTSGSHEQFF.